The rows below give T cell receptor beta chains drawn from one sample of a study of blood T cell repertoires in COVID-19. Clones were sequenced by immunoSEQ multiplex PCR, and TCRdb holds only the in-frame ones, with some missing. The profile shows 250,000 to 300,000 clones, about nine tenths of them singletons. The sample was PBMCs or T cells enriched from blood (not recorded which). These receptors all come from a woman between 35 and 50 years old with acute COVID-19. The CDR3 runs from the conserved cysteine through the conserved F or W.

CDR3 protein	V gene	J gene
CATSDLPDRLSNQPQHF	TRBV24-1	TRBJ1-5
CASSYTTGVSSPLHF	TRBV6-5	TRBJ1-6
CASSWTGDQPQHF	TRBV19	TRBJ1-5
CASKSGLAGEHEQFF	TRBV19	TRBJ2-1
CASSQGPSDRDQPQHF	TRBV4-2	TRBJ1-5
CASSDVQGDEKLFF	TRBV2	TRBJ1-4
CASSVGTGVSPLHF	TRBV25-1	TRBJ1-6
CATSDGTGFGYTF	TRBV24-1	TRBJ1-2
CASSQVGQGGHEQYF	TRBV4-1	TRBJ2-7
CASSKRAEGADGYTF	TRBV21-1	TRBJ1-2
CASSLSGGAADTQYF	TRBV7-6	TRBJ2-3
CASTGAGGTEAFF	TRBV12-3/TRBV12-4	TRBJ1-1
CASSALQETQYF	TRBV2	TRBJ2-5
CASSSPGGFYGYTF	TRBV5-6	TRBJ1-2
CASSYIGEQYF	TRBV6-5	TRBJ2-7
CASSPPRQREIGETQYF	TRBV3-1/TRBV3-2	TRBJ2-5
CASSIRTGGGPDTQYF	TRBV19	TRBJ2-3
CASSFLRGGSYNSPLHF	TRBV28	TRBJ1-6
CASKGGSFYMNTEAFF	TRBV19	TRBJ1-1
CASQTSGGHNTGELFF	TRBV19	TRBJ2-2
CASSPGQGRETQYF	TRBV5-1	TRBJ2-5
CASSLSFGRLAGGADTQYF	TRBV7-2	TRBJ2-3
CASSPQGQNQPQHF	TRBV27	TRBJ1-5
CASSPRGLAGSYEQYF	TRBV18	TRBJ2-7
CASRGGSSGRASEQYF	TRBV28	TRBJ2-7
CASSPPSRGPYEQYF	TRBV18	TRBJ2-7
CASSIDRRDRINYGYTF	TRBV19	TRBJ1-2
CASSKTVNYEQYF	TRBV9	TRBJ2-7
CATSDARQAYGYTF	TRBV24-1	TRBJ1-2
CASSPPSGQGAAGANVLTF	TRBV18	TRBJ2-6
CASGDKGNYGYTF	TRBV6-5	TRBJ1-2
CAWSVGRGNQPQHF	TRBV30	TRBJ1-5
CASSLTSGADTQYF	TRBV6-6	TRBJ2-3
CASSEPPGEQFF	TRBV6-1	TRBJ2-1
CASSVGGGDNVLTF	TRBV9	TRBJ2-6
CASRPGREILYGYTF	TRBV27	TRBJ1-2
CASSEPILRQGPRQPQHF	TRBV6-4	TRBJ1-5
CASSSGTGASGNQPQHF	TRBV4-1	TRBJ1-5
CASSYYGDSNQPQHF	TRBV27	TRBJ1-5
CASSPLTGRGNEKLFF	TRBV7-8	TRBJ1-4
CASSWQGISLKSTDTQYF	TRBV7-9	TRBJ2-3
CASTKDRANYEQYF	TRBV6-4	TRBJ2-7
CASSAGDRPDTQYF	TRBV5-1	TRBJ2-3
CASTGTEYEQYF	TRBV2	TRBJ2-7
CASSVAAAAGNTIYF	TRBV9	TRBJ1-3
CATSLGVNTEAFF	TRBV15	TRBJ1-1
CASRDTTYEQYF	TRBV12-3/TRBV12-4	TRBJ2-7
CARSSKERRLFF	TRBV5-3	TRBJ2-1
CASSLGTVLNEKLFF	TRBV7-2	TRBJ1-4
CSVTGALYTEAFF	TRBV29-1	TRBJ1-1
CASSYRRLRDRVTYNEQFF	TRBV7-9	TRBJ2-1
CASSIEGEGSNQPQHF	TRBV19	TRBJ1-5
CASSLSVSITPLHF	TRBV11-3	TRBJ1-6
CASSPVLANVLTF	TRBV6-2/TRBV6-3	TRBJ2-6
CATSEGQVGTGELFF	TRBV24-1	TRBJ2-2
CASSEAGTGEKLFF	TRBV2	TRBJ1-4
CASSPGWGQNNEKLFF	TRBV27	TRBJ1-4